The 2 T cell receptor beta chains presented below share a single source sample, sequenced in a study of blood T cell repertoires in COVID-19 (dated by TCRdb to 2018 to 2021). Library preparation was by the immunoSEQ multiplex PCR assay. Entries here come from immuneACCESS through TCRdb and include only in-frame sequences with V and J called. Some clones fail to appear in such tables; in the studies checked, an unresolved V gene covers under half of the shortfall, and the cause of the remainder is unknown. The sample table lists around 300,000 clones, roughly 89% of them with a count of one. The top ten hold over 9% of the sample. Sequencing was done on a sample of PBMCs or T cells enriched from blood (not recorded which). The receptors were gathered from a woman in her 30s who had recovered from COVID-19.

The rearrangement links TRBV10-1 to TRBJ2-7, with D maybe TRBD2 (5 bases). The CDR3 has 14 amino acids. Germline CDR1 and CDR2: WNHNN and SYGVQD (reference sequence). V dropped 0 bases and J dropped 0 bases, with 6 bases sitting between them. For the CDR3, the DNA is TGCGCCAGCAGTGAGTCCGGGAACTCCTACGAGCAGTACTTC. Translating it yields CASSESGNSYEQYF.

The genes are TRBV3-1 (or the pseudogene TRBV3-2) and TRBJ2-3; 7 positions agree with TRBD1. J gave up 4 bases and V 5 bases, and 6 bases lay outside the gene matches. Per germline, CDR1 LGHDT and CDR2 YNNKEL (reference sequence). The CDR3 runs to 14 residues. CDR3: CASSEGQAPDTQYF. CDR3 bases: TGTGCCAGCAGCGAAGGACAGGCCCCAGATACGCAGTATTTT.